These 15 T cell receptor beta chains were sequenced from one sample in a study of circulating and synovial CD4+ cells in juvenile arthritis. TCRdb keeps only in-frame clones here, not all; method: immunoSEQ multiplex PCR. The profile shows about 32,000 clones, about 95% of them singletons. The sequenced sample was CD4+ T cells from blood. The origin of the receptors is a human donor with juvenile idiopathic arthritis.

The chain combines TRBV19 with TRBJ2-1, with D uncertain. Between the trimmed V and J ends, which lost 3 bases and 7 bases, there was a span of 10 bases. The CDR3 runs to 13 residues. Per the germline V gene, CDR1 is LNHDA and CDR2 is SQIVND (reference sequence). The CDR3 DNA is TGTGCCAGTAGTATGGAGACTGGAAATGAGCAGTTCTTC. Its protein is CASSMETGNEQFF.

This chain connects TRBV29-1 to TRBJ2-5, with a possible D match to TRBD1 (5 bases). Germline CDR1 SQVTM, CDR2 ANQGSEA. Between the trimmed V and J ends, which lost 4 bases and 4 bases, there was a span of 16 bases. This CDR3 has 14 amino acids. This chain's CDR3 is CSVVRRLGPETQYF. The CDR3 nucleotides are TGCAGCGTTGTTCGCAGATTGGGGCCAGAGACCCAGTACTTC. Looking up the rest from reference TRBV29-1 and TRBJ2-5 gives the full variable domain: SAVISQKPSRDICQRGTSLTIQCQVDSQVTMMFWYRQQPGQSLTLIATANQGSEATYESGFVIDKFPISRPNLTFSTLTVSNMSPEDSSIYLCSVVRRLGPETQYFGPGTRLLVL.

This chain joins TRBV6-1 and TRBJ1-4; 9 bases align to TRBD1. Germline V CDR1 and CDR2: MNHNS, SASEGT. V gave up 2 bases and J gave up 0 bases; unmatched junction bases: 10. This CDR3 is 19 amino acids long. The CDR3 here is CASSEKSDRGIATNEKLFF. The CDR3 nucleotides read TGTGCCAGCAGTGAAAAATCGGACAGGGGTATTGCAACTAATGAAAAACTGTTTTTT.

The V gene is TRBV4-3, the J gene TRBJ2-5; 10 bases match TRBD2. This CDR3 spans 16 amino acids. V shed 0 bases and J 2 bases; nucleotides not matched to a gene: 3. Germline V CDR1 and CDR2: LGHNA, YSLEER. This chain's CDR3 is CASSQDLAGEQETQYF. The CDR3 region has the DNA TGCGCCAGCAGCCAAGACCTAGCGGGGGAACAAGAGACCCAGTACTTC.

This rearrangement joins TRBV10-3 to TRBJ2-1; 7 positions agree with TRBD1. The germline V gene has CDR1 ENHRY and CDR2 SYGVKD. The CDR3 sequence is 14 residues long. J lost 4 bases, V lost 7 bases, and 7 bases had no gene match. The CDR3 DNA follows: TGTGCCATCACCCTGGACAGGCTGTACAATGAGCAGTTCTTC. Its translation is CAITLDRLYNEQFF.

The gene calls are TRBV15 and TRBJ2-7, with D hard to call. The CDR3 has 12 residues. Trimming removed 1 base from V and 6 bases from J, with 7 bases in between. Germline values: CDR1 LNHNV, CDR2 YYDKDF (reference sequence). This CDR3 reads CATSRGVREQYF. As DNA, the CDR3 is TGTGCCACCAGCAGAGGAGTGCGCGAGCAGTACTTC. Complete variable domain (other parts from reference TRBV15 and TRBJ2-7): DAMVIQNPRYQVTQFGKPVTLSCSQTLNHNVMYWYQQKSSQAPKLLFHYYDKDFNNEADTPDNFQSRRPNTSFCFLDIRSPGLGDTAMYLCATSRGVREQYFGPGTRLTVT.

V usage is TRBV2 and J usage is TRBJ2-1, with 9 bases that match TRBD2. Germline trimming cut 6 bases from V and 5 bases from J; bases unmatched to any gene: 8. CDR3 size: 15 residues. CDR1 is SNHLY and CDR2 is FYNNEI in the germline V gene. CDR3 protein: CASSYKAGGHNEQFF. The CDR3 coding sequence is TGTGCCAGCAGCTATAAAGCGGGGGGACACAATGAGCAGTTCTTC.

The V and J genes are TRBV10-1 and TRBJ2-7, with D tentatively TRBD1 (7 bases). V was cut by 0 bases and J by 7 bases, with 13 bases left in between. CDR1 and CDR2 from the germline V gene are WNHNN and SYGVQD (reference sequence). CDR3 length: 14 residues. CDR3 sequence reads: CASSESPGGREQYF. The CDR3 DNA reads TGCGCCAGCAGTGAGTCGCCAGGGGGGCGGGAGCAGTACTTC.

CDR3 nucleotide sequence: TGTGCCAGCAGCTTCCTCGGACAGAGGGACTACGAGCAGTACTTC. Translated: CASSFLGQRDYEQYF. The V and J genes are TRBV7-9 and TRBJ2-7; perhaps TRBD1 as D (6 bases). The V gene lost 3 bases and the J gene lost 3 bases, with 15 bases spanning the gap. The CDR3 consists of 15 residues. The germline CDR1 and CDR2 sequences are SEHNR and FQNEAQ (reference sequence).

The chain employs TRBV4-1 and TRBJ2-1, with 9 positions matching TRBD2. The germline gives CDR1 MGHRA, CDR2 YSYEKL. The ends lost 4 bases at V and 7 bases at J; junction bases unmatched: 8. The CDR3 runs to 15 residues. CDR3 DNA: TGCGCCAGCAGCCCTCCGGGACTAGCTGGGAATGAGCAGTTCTTC. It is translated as CASSPPGLAGNEQFF.

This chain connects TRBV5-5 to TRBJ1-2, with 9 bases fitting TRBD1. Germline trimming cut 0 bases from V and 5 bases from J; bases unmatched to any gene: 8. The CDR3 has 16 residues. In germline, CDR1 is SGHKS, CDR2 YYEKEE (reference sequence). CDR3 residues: CASSLEGTGSLYGYTF. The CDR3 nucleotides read TGTGCCAGCAGCTTGGAGGGGACAGGGAGCTTGTATGGCTACACCTTC. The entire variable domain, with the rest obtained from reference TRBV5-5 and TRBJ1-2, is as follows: DAGVTQSPTHLIKTRGQQVTLRCSPISGHKSVSWYQQVLGQGPQFIFQYYEKEERGRGNFPDRFSARQFPNYSSELNVNALLLGDSALYLCASSLEGTGSLYGYTFGSGTRLTVV.

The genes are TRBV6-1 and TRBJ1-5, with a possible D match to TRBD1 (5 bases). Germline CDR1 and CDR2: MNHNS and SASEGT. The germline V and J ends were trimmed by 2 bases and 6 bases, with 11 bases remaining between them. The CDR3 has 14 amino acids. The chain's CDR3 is CASSESMGGQPQHF. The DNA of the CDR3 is TGTGCCAGCAGTGAATCTATGGGGGGTCAGCCCCAGCATTTT.

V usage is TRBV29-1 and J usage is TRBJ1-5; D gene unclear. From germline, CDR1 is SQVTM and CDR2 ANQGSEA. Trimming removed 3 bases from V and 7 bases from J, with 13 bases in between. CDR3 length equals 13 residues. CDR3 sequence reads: CSVDEGGGQPQHF. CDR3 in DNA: TGCAGCGTTGACGAGGGCGGAGGACAGCCCCAGCATTTT.

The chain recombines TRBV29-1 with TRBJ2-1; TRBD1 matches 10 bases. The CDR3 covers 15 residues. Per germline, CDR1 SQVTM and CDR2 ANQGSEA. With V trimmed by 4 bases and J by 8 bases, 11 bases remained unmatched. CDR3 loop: CSVGFPGQGTYEQFF. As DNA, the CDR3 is TGCAGCGTTGGGTTCCCGGGACAGGGGACTTATGAGCAGTTCTTC.

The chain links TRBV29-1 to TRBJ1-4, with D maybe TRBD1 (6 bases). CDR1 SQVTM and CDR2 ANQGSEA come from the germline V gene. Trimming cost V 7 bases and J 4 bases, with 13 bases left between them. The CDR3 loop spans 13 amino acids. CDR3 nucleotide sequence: TGCAGCGCGACACAGGGATTTAATGAAAAACTGTTTTTT. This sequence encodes CSATQGFNEKLFF.